This is a list of T cell receptor beta chains from one sample in a study of blood T cells in healthy people across ages. One entry per CDR3 protein, called by TCRdb with MiXCR from the 5' RACE reads. Counted here are roughly 570,000 distinct CDR3 sequences, approximately 27% occurring once; the ten biggest clones make up approximately 17%. Sequenced sample: blood. These receptors all stem from a woman in her 70s in good health. CDR3s include the opening cysteine and the closing phenylalanine or tryptophan. The order of the fields is V gene, J gene, clone size, D gene, CDR3 DNA, CDR3 protein. A D gene is named only where the DNA matches it firmly. For some rows the clone size is stated as once, few or many, or as a class when expanded; others skip it.

V: TRBV20-1; J: TRBJ2-5; size: few; D: TRBD2; DNA: TGCAGTGCTAGAGTTGCAGCGGGGGGGCCGGGAGGAGAGACCCAGTACTTC; CDR3: CSARVAAGGPGGETQYF
V: TRBV29-1; J: TRBJ1-1; size: NA; D: TRBD1; DNA: TGCAGCGTGAAGGGACAGGAGAACACTGAAGCTTTCTTT; CDR3: CSVKGQENTEAFF
V: TRBV6-2/TRBV6-3; J: TRBJ2-1; size: NA; D: NA; DNA: TGTGCCAGCGGGGGTGAATACAATGAGCAGTTCTTC; CDR3: CASGGEYNEQFF
V: TRBV20-1; J: TRBJ1-5; size: few; D: NA; DNA: TGCAGTGCTAAGGTGGGGTTGGGTTATAGCAATCAGCCCCAGCATTTT; CDR3: CSAKVGLGYSNQPQHF
V: TRBV12-3/TRBV12-4; J: TRBJ1-2; size: NA; D: NA; DNA: TGTGCCAGCAGTTTTCTACAGGGACTGGGGGGCTACACCTTC; CDR3: CASSFLQGLGGYTF
V: TRBV7-3; J: TRBJ2-5; size: NA; D: NA; DNA: TGTGCCAGCAGCAGGGGGGGGTTTCAAGGGACCCAGTACTTC; CDR3: CASSRGGFQGTQYF
V: TRBV20-1; J: TRBJ1-5; size: NA; D: NA; DNA: TGCAGTGCTAGGGGGCCTATGTGGAGGCCCCAGCATTTT; CDR3: CSARGPMWRPQHF
V: TRBV2; J: TRBJ1-6; size: NA; D: NA; DNA: TGTGCCAGCACTGAGGATTATAATTCACCCCTCCACTTT; CDR3: CASTEDYNSPLHF
V: TRBV6-2/TRBV6-3; J: TRBJ2-6; size: many; D: NA; DNA: TGTGCCAGCAGTTACTCTCCAAGAGGGGCCAACGTCCTGACTTTC; CDR3: CASSYSPRGANVLTF
V: TRBV7-2; J: TRBJ2-5; size: few; D: NA; DNA: TGTGCCAGCAGCCTCAGGGCCCGAGAGGAGACCCAGTACTTC; CDR3: CASSLRAREETQYF
V: TRBV20-1; J: TRBJ2-2; size: NA; D: NA; DNA: TGCAGTGCTAGATATCGACCTGGAGCCGGGGAGCTGTTTTTT; CDR3: CSARYRPGAGELFF
V: TRBV20-1; J: TRBJ1-2; size: many; D: NA; DNA: TGCAGTGCTAGAGATCAAGGGGACTATGGCTACACCTTC; CDR3: CSARDQGDYGYTF
V: TRBV4-3; J: TRBJ1-2; size: few; D: NA; DNA: TGCGCCAGCAGCCAAGGTCATGGGTACTATGGCTACACCTTC; CDR3: CASSQGHGYYGYTF
V: TRBV10-3; J: TRBJ2-3; size: NA; D: NA; DNA: TGTGCCATCAGTGGTTCGGCAGATACGCAGTATTTT; CDR3: CAISGSADTQYF
V: TRBV2; J: TRBJ2-1; size: NA; D: TRBD2; DNA: TGTGCCAGCAGAGAACTAGCGGAAGAGCAGTTCTTC; CDR3: CASRELAEEQFF
V: TRBV2; J: TRBJ2-1; size: few; D: TRBD1; DNA: TGTGCCAGCCGACAGGGGGAAAATGAGCAGTTCTTC; CDR3: CASRQGENEQFF
V: TRBV20-1; J: TRBJ1-5; size: few; D: TRBD1; DNA: TGCAGTGCGGCGGGACAGGGCAGTTATAGCAATCAGCCCCAGCATTTT; CDR3: CSAAGQGSYSNQPQHF
V: TRBV29-1; J: TRBJ2-7; size: NA; D: TRBD2; DNA: TGCAGCGCGTGGGGGGGCTCCTACGAGCAGTACTTC; CDR3: CSAWGGSYEQYF
V: TRBV20-1; J: TRBJ2-5; size: once; D: TRBD2; DNA: TGCAGTGCTGACCCCCTCGCGCTAGCGGGGGAGTCCAGGACCCAGTACTTC; CDR3: CSADPLALAGESRTQYF
V: TRBV7-2; J: TRBJ2-3; size: NA; D: TRBD2; DNA: TGTGCCAGCAGCTTAGGCATAGCGGGGGGTCAGGGCGGGACAGATACGCAGTATTTT; CDR3: CASSLGIAGGQGGTDTQYF
V: TRBV6-4; J: TRBJ2-3; size: NA; D: NA; DNA: TGTGCCAGCAGTTCCACCGGTAGTGGGACGCAGTATTTT; CDR3: CASSSTGSGTQYF
V: TRBV21-1; J: TRBJ2-5; size: NA; D: NA; DNA: TGTGCCAGCAGCAACGCCGGGACAGAGCAAGAGACCCAGTACTTC; CDR3: CASSNAGTEQETQYF
V: TRBV7-6; J: TRBJ2-1; size: NA; D: NA; DNA: TGTGCCAGCAGCTTAGCCGGCCCAGCCGACAATGAGCAGTTCTTC; CDR3: CASSLAGPADNEQFF
V: TRBV18; J: TRBJ2-3; size: NA; D: NA; DNA: TGTGCCAGCTCACCACTCGCCTCCACAGATACGCAGTATTTT; CDR3: CASSPLASTDTQYF
V: TRBV5-5; J: TRBJ2-2; size: few; D: NA; DNA: TGTGCCAGCAGCCCTCAAGCCGGGGAGCTGTTTTTT; CDR3: CASSPQAGELFF
V: TRBV30; J: TRBJ2-3; size: NA; D: TRBD1; DNA: TGTGCCTGGATCGGATTTCCTTCTGGCGGGGGACAGGGAGATACGCAGTATTTT; CDR3: CAWIGFPSGGGQGDTQYF
V: TRBV20-1; J: TRBJ2-5; size: NA; D: TRBD1; DNA: TGCAGTGCTGCCGGGACAGCACGAGAGACCCAGTACTTC; CDR3: CSAAGTARETQYF